The clone carrying this T cell receptor (beta chain) has a single count. The germline gives CDR1 SQVTM, CDR2 ANQGSEA. The junction had 8 bases not matched to a gene; V was cut back by 3 bases and J by 2 bases. The CDR3 extends over 15 amino acids. The data belong to a study of control samples from healthy donors and cancer patients. TCRdb's copy holds only in-frame clones and misses some; the assay was immunoSEQ multiplex PCR. Of 75,000 to 95,000 clones listed, 90% were seen once; the top ten hold 3% to 4.5%. J is TRBJ2-3 and V is TRBV29-1; 7 bases are a match to TRBD1. This sequence originates from a woman aged 18-29 years in good health. Sequencing used blood. CDR3 amino acids: CSVDPITGDTDTQYF. The CDR3 nucleotides are TGCAGCGTTGACCCTATAACAGGGGACACAGATACGCAGTATTTT.